The source of this T cell receptor beta chain is a study of blood T cell repertoires in COVID-19. In the study overall: Acute and convalescent COVID-19 specimens originated in the United States, Italy and Spain.

Assay used: immunoSEQ multiplex PCR; TCRdb lists only in-frame clones, some missing. The repertoire holds about 74,000 clones, with more than 75% as singletons. Germline CDR1 LNHNV, CDR2 YYDKDF (reference sequence). This CDR3 is 14 amino acids long. The germline V and J ends were trimmed by 1 base and 4 bases, with 10 bases remaining between them. V is TRBV15 and J is TRBJ1-2, with D possibly TRBD1 on 5 matching bases. The receptor comes from a woman of 80 years or more with active or convalescent COVID-19. Sequencing was carried out using peripheral blood. CDR3 sequence reads: CATSRVLTGYGYTF. CDR3 DNA: TGTGCCACCAGCAGAGTATTAACAGGCTATGGCTACACCTTC.